Described below is a single T cell receptor beta chain sequence and its context. The CDR3 loop spans 17 amino acids. Germline V gene sequence: CDR1 SGHNT, CDR2 YYREEE (reference sequence). Trimming removed 0 bases from V and 2 bases from J; junction bases left unmatched: 7. The data are from a study of neoadjuvant anti-PD-1 for oral cavity cancer. Sequencing used immunoSEQ multiplex PCR; TCRdb keeps in-frame clones, though not all of them. Here the sample spans about 79,000 clones, around 83% being singletons. The sequence was obtained from a person aged 40 to 85 with oral cavity squamous cell carcinoma. The sample consisted of PBMCs, taken before nivolumab (anti-PD-1) treatment. The chain is built from TRBV5-4 and TRBJ1-3; 8 bases agree with TRBD1. Here the CDR3 reads CASSLESPGGTGNTIYF. CDR3 nucleotides: TGTGCCAGCAGCTTGGAGTCCCCAGGGGGCACTGGAAACACCATATATTTT.